Listed here is a single T cell receptor (beta chain). As originally analysed: Reference gene primer amplification gave estimated nucleated cell counts. Repertoires were generated with immunoSEQ multiplex PCR, while TCRdb's copy carries only in-frame clones and drops some. That table furnishes V, J and clone size, whereas the DNA furnished D and trimming. The sample shows roughly 80,000 clones, about 81% of them seen only once. CDR1 and CDR2 (germline): SGHRS, YFSETQ. Deletions cut 1 base from V and 5 bases from J, with 12 bases between. This CDR3 region has 15 residues. This sample stems from a study of blood T cell repertoires in COVID-19. Across the study: Samples taken during acute and convalescent COVID-19 were collected in the United States, Italy and Spain. PBMCs, B-cell-depleted T cells, or T cells were the source of the cDNA or gDNA that made up the material.

This chain joins TRBV5-1 and TRBJ2-2, with D uncertain. This TCR was sampled from a human donor in a cohort sampled during active COVID-19. The sequenced sample was peripheral blood. Here the CDR3 reads CASSLYLFPTGELFF. Here the CDR3 DNA reads TGCGCCAGCAGCTTGTATTTGTTCCCGACCGGGGAGCTGTTTTTT.